The 29 T cell receptor beta chains in this list originate from one sample, sequenced in a study of Ad26.COV2.S vaccination and SARS-CoV-2 variants. Noted treatment: some 19 received Ad26.COV2.S at low or high dose, single or two shots; 5 received placebo; per-sample allocation not given. Specimens were obtained on day 63 following the first vaccine or placebo injection. Sequenced by immunoSEQ multiplex PCR; TCRdb stores in-frame clones only, minus some. The sample shows roughly 400,000 clones, 90% of them seen only once. This material consisted of peripheral blood, taken in a trial of Ad26.COV2.S vaccine versus placebo. All receptors derive from a person between 18 and 65 years old who received the Ad26.COV2.S COVID-19 vaccine or a placebo.

The V gene is TRBV28, the J gene TRBJ2-5; the D gene is possibly TRBD2 (5 bases). The germline CDR1 and CDR2 sequences are MDHEN and SYDVKM. The CDR3 length is 15 residues. The V gene lost 5 bases and the J gene lost 4 bases, with 17 bases spanning the gap. This CDR3 reads CASSPHGGGRETQYF. CDR3 nucleotides: TGTGCCAGCAGTCCCCACGGAGGCGGTAGAGAGACCCAGTACTTC. The full variable domain, rest sourced from reference TRBV28 and TRBJ2-5, is DVKVTQSSRYLVKRTGEKVFLECVQDMDHENMFWYRQDPGLGLRLIYFSYDVKMKEKGDIPEGYSVSREKKERFSLILESASTNQTSMYLCASSPHGGGRETQYFGPGTRLLVL.

This clone appeared a single time. Other DNA sequences from this sample encode an identical CDR3 as well. The chain uses TRBV12-3 or TRBV12-4 and TRBJ1-5; no reliable D call. The CDR3 contains 12 residues. V dropped 1 base and J dropped 6 bases, with 4 bases sitting between them. The CDR3 nucleotides are TGTGCCAGCAGTTTAGGGGGTCAGCCCCAGCATTTT. It yields the protein CASSLGGQPQHF.

V usage is TRBV5-1 and J usage is TRBJ2-7; D may be TRBD1 (5 bases). CDR1 and CDR2 from the germline V gene are SGHRS and YFSETQ. The V gene lost 0 bases and the J gene lost 6 bases, with 16 bases spanning the gap. The length of the CDR3 is 15 residues. The CDR3 reads CASSLGAGIIGEQYF. In nucleotides, the CDR3 is TGCGCCAGCAGCTTGGGGGCAGGGATTATCGGCGAGCAGTACTTC. The full variable domain, completed using reference TRBV5-1 and TRBJ2-7, is KAGVTQTPRYLIKTRGQQVTLSCSPISGHRSVSWYQQTPGQGLQFLFEYFSETQRNKGNFPGRFSGRQFSNSRSEMNVSTLELGDSALYLCASSLGAGIIGEQYFGPGTRLTVT.

This chain links TRBV5-5 with TRBJ1-1; the D gene is possibly TRBD1 (6 bases). The CDR3 totals 15 residues. Trimming took 0 bases from V and 4 from J, leaving 13 bases between them. CDR1 and CDR2 (germline): SGHKS, YYEKEE (reference sequence). The CDR3 DNA is TGTGCCAGCAGCTTGGCGAGTAACAGGGCCACTGAAGCTTTCTTT. Amino acid sequence: CASSLASNRATEAFF.

The V call is TRBV3-1 (or the pseudogene TRBV3-2), the J call TRBJ2-2; 7 bases are a match to TRBD1. V shed 0 bases, J shed 2 bases, and the junction held 15 bases outside the gene matches. CDR3 size: 20 residues. The V gene's germline CDR1 is LGHDT and CDR2 YNNKEL (reference sequence). CDR3 region: CASSQDGTDLLRGNTGELFF. CDR3 DNA: TGTGCCAGCAGCCAAGACGGGACAGACCTTCTACGAGGCAACACCGGGGAGCTGTTTTTT.

Only one count was recorded for this clone. The V and J genes are TRBV10-3 and TRBJ1-3; D not resolved. V lost 11 bases and J lost 4, with 18 bases in between. Germline CDR1 and CDR2: ENHRY and SYGVKD. This CDR3 is 14 amino acids long. The CDR3 DNA reads TGTGCCTCTTCTCCAGCTCTGGGAGGAAACACCATATATTTT. Its translation: CASSPALGGNTIYF.

The V and J genes are TRBV12-5 and TRBJ2-1; D gene ambiguous. CDR1 and CDR2 from the germline V gene are LGHNT and FRNRAP. This CDR3 has 12 residues. With 3 bases removed from V and 7 bases from J, the gap between germline ends came to 7 bases. In DNA form, the CDR3 reads TGTGCTAGTGGTTTTCTCCCGAATGAGCAGTTCTTC. Its protein product is CASGFLPNEQFF. Full variable domain (missing parts from reference TRBV12-5 and TRBJ2-1): DARVTQTPRHKVTEMGQEVTMRCQPILGHNTVFWYRQTMMQGLELLAYFRNRAPLDDSGMPKDRFSAEMPDATLATLKIQPSEPRDSAVYFCASGFLPNEQFFGPGTRLTVL.

The gene calls are TRBV27 and TRBJ2-7; 12 bases align to TRBD2. The V gene's germline CDR1 is MNHEY and CDR2 SMNVEV (reference sequence). J lost 4 bases, V lost 3 bases, and 4 bases had no gene match. CDR3 size: 15 residues. CDR3 sequence reads: CASSFLTSGRYEQYF. The CDR3 DNA sequence: TGTGCCAGCAGTTTCCTGACTAGCGGGAGATACGAGCAGTACTTC.

The chain couples TRBV11-1 to TRBJ2-2; D gene ambiguous. This CDR3 contains 14 residues. Trimming removed 5 bases at V and 4 bases at J, with 11 bases between. Germline V gene sequence: CDR1 SGHAT, CDR2 FQDESV (reference sequence). The DNA of the CDR3 is TGTGCCAGCAGCCGAACCCGTGGCACCGGGGAGCTGTTTTTT. Amino acid sequence: CASSRTRGTGELFF.

This chain uses TRBV2 with TRBJ2-2, with TRBD1 matching 10 bases. The V and J ends lost 0 bases and 7 bases, in that order; junction bases with no gene match: 2. CDR3 length equals 15 residues. CDR1 SNHLY and CDR2 FYNNEI come from the germline V gene. The CDR3, as DNA: TGTGCCAGCAGTGAAGCCTGGACAGGGGGCGGGGAGCTGTTTTTT. This sequence encodes CASSEAWTGGGELFF.

The chain is built from TRBV3-1 (or the pseudogene TRBV3-2) and TRBJ2-5; 8 bases map to TRBD2. Germline assignment: CDR1 LGHDT and CDR2 YNNKEL (reference sequence). V was pared by 7 bases and J by 1 base, with 23 bases of the junction left unmatched. There are 20 residues in the CDR3. The CDR3 loop reads CASTPGGAGVRRRSQETQYF. The CDR3 DNA reads TGTGCCAGCACCCCTGGGGGAGCGGGAGTCCGGCGTAGAAGCCAAGAGACCCAGTACTTC.

V usage is TRBV10-3 and J usage is TRBJ1-1, with D possibly being TRBD1 (5 bases). V was cut by 0 bases and J by 0 bases, with 8 bases left in between. The CDR3 has 15 amino acids. Germline CDR1 reads ENHRY; CDR2 reads SYGVKD. For the CDR3, the DNA is TGTGCCATCAGTGAGTCGGGGGTGATGAACACTGAAGCTTTCTTT. Translation: CAISESGVMNTEAFF.

This clone showed up just once. The chain uses TRBV7-2 and TRBJ2-2; D perhaps matches TRBD2 (5 bases). Trimming pared 6 bases from V and 6 bases from J, leaving 14 bases between. The CDR3 covers 14 residues. CDR1 and CDR2 from the germline V gene are SGHTA and FQGNSA. The CDR3 DNA reads as TGTGCCAGCAGTCCCGGGGTGGGGTCCGGGGAGCTGTTTTTT. It encodes CASSPGVGSGELFF.

This chain uses TRBV3-1 (or the pseudogene TRBV3-2) with TRBJ2-7; 8 positions agree with TRBD1. The CDR3 length is 13 residues. Looked up from germline, CDR1 is LGHDT and CDR2 is YNNKEL (reference sequence). J lost 3 bases, V lost 5 bases, and 3 bases had no gene match. The CDR3 is CASSGTGYYEQYF. In nucleotides, the CDR3 is TGTGCCAGCAGCGGGACAGGATACTACGAGCAGTACTTC.

The V gene is TRBV6-1, the J gene TRBJ2-1; possible D gene TRBD2, 6 bases. V lost 1 base to trimming and J lost 5 bases, with 18 bases between them. Germline CDR1 reads MNHNS; CDR2 reads SASEGT. The CDR3 length is 17 residues. This chain's CDR3 is CASSEVSSPRGNNEQFF. In DNA, the CDR3 is TGTGCCAGCAGTGAAGTGTCCTCTCCCCGGGGGAACAATGAGCAGTTCTTC.

This chain links TRBV9 with TRBJ2-1, with TRBD2 matching over 13 bases. Germline assignment: CDR1 SGDLS and CDR2 YYNGEE. This CDR3 spans 16 amino acids. V lost 2 bases and J lost 8; bases outside the gene matches: 7. As DNA, the CDR3 is TGTGCCAGCAGCGTCGGGGGGACTAGCGGGACCTATGAGCAGTTCTTC. As protein: CASSVGGTSGTYEQFF.

This clone occurred once. This sequence joins TRBV7-3 and TRBJ2-3, with 11 bases that match TRBD2. V shed 2 bases and J 2 bases; nucleotides not matched to a gene: 6. From germline, CDR1 is SGHTA and CDR2 FQGTGA. This CDR3 contains 17 residues. The CDR3 region is CASSLLGTSGPTDTQYF. The CDR3 nucleotides are TGTGCCAGCAGCTTACTTGGGACTAGCGGCCCCACAGATACGCAGTATTTT.

This chain uses TRBV4-2 with TRBJ1-6, with no clear D. Trimming stripped 3 bases from V and 8 bases from J, with 8 bases between. The CDR3 sequence is 13 residues long. The germline CDR1 and CDR2 sequences are LGHNA and YNFKEQ. This CDR3 is CASSQDGDSPLHF. CDR3 DNA: TGTGCCAGCAGCCAGGACGGGGATTCACCCCTCCACTTT.

The chain is built from TRBV15 and TRBJ1-5; D uncertain. The V end lost 1 base, the J end lost 4 bases, and 2 bases lay between the germline ends. CDR1 and CDR2 from the germline V gene are LNHNV and YYDKDF (reference sequence). This CDR3 comprises 12 residues. The CDR3: CATSRVNQPQHF. The DNA for the CDR3 is TGTGCCACCAGCAGAGTGAATCAGCCCCAGCATTTT.

The chain employs TRBV2 and TRBJ2-7; no clear D. V dropped 5 bases and J dropped 2 bases, with 7 bases sitting between them. The V gene's germline CDR1 is SNHLY and CDR2 FYNNEI. This CDR3 has 12 amino acids. This CDR3 reads CASSPTPYEQYF. Written as DNA, the CDR3 is TGTGCCAGCAGTCCAACTCCCTACGAGCAGTACTTC.

This rearrangement joins TRBV7-2 to TRBJ2-7; a weak D match, TRBD1 (6 bases). This CDR3 region has 15 residues. CDR1 is SGHTA and CDR2 is FQGNSA in the germline V gene. Trimming removed 5 bases from V and 3 bases from J, with 17 bases in between. The CDR3 DNA follows: TGTGCCAGCAGCCTCAGGCCAGGGGTGGACTACGAGCAGTACTTC. Amino acids: CASSLRPGVDYEQYF.

In DNA, the CDR3 is TGTGCCAGCACAGGCTCCTACGAGCAGTACTTC. Its protein product is CASTGSYEQYF. V is TRBV28 and J is TRBJ2-7, with unresolved D. The germline V gene encodes CDR1 MDHEN and CDR2 SYDVKM. The CDR3 loop spans 11 amino acids. The V and J ends lost 7 bases and 0 bases respectively, with 4 bases between them.

This clone appeared a single time. This sequence joins TRBV6-5 and TRBJ2-7; weak D call: TRBD1 (5 bases). The CDR3 has 14 residues. The germline V and J ends were trimmed by 6 bases and 2 bases, with 14 bases remaining between them. CDR1 and CDR2 (germline): MNHEY, SVGAGI. The CDR3 protein is CASSFGRATYEQYF. In DNA, the CDR3 is TGTGCCAGCAGCTTTGGCAGGGCCACCTACGAGCAGTACTTC.

V is TRBV27 and J is TRBJ1-4; maybe TRBD1 (6 bases). The CDR3 covers 15 residues. Germline V gene sequence: CDR1 MNHEY, CDR2 SMNVEV (reference sequence). Trimming removed 5 bases from V and 8 bases from J, with 18 bases in between. The CDR3, as DNA: TGTGCCAGCAGTACCCGACAGGTCCCTCCGGAAAAACTGTTTTTT. As protein: CASSTRQVPPEKLFF.

The chain has TRBV11-2 and TRBJ2-2, with D tentatively TRBD1 (6 bases). Germline V gene data show CDR1 as SGHAT and CDR2 as FQNNGV. The CDR3 loop spans 15 amino acids. V lost 4 bases and J 1 base, leaving 10 bases between the germline ends. The CDR3 nucleotides are TGTGCCAGCAGCTCACAGGGTAGGAACACCGGGGAGCTGTTTTTT. It codes for CASSSQGRNTGELFF. Full variable domain (remainder filled in from reference TRBV11-2 and TRBJ2-2): EAGVAQSPRYKIIEKRQSVAFWCNPISGHATLYWYQQILGQGPKLLIQFQNNGVVDDSQLPKDRFSAERLKGVDSTLKIQPAKLEDSAVYLCASSSQGRNTGELFFGEGSRLTVL.

V gene TRBV7-9 combines with J gene TRBJ2-7; D call uncertain. The germline CDR1 and CDR2 sequences are SEHNR and FQNEAQ (reference sequence). The V and J ends lost 5 bases and 6 bases respectively, with 11 bases between them. The CDR3 covers 12 residues. The CDR3 nucleotides read TGTGCCAGCAGCCCCCCCACGTCCGAGCAGTACTTC. It yields the protein CASSPPTSEQYF.

This rearrangement joins TRBV12-3 or TRBV12-4 to TRBJ1-4; D remains ambiguous. The CDR3 is made up of 13 amino acids. Trimming pared 3 bases from V and 8 bases from J, leaving 10 bases between. CDR3 coding DNA: TGTGCCAGCAGTTTTACGAGTGAGGAAAAACTGTTTTTT. Translated: CASSFTSEEKLFF.

J is TRBJ2-2 and V is TRBV7-3, with 7 bases fitting TRBD1. The germline CDR1 and CDR2 sequences are SGHTA and FQGTGA. The CDR3 has 15 residues. V shed 4 bases and J 2 bases; nucleotides not matched to a gene: 4. The CDR3 DNA reads TGTGCCAGCAGCTCGACAGGGCGAAACACCGGGGAGCTGTTTTTT. Translating gives CASSSTGRNTGELFF.

The chain recombines TRBV5-1 with TRBJ2-5; 9 bases map to TRBD1. The junction had 4 bases not matched to a gene; V was cut back by 0 bases and J by 1 base. This CDR3 is 16 amino acids long. CDR1 and CDR2 (germline): SGHRS, YFSETQ. This CDR3 reads CASSLEGGQGQETQYF. The CDR3 DNA is TGCGCCAGCAGCTTGGAGGGGGGACAGGGCCAAGAGACCCAGTACTTC.